Below are 25 T cell receptor beta chains sequenced from a single sample in a study of shared clonotypes between healthy human individuals. Libraries were prepared by immunoSEQ multiplex PCR; TCRdb keeps only in-frame clonotypes and omits some of them. The data hold about 230,000 clones, with 65% to 70% observed a single time. The material sequenced was memory CD4+ T cells sorted from blood. Regarding subset: CD45RA-negative fraction. Source of these receptors: a man in his thirties or forties in good health.

The V call is TRBV13, the J call TRBJ2-3; D might be TRBD1 or TRBD2, each matching 5 bases. Trimming removed 2 bases from V and 6 bases from J, with 15 bases in between. The CDR3 spans 15 residues. Germline V gene lookup returns CDR1 PRHDT and CDR2 FYEKMQ (reference sequence). The CDR3 spells CASSLRPRAGDTQYF. CDR3 nucleotide sequence: TGTGCCAGCAGCTTACGGCCCAGGGCGGGTGATACGCAGTATTTT.

This clone was recorded a few times. V is TRBV5-1 and J is TRBJ2-1; D may match TRBD1 or TRBD2 (5 bases each). Trimming took 0 bases from V and 1 from J, leaving 23 bases between them. Germline values: CDR1 SGHRS, CDR2 YFSETQ. This CDR3 contains 20 residues. In DNA, the CDR3 is TGCGCCAGCAGCTTGGTGAGGGGCCTGTTGGGGCGGCATTCCTACAATGAGCAGTTCTTC. This encodes CASSLVRGLLGRHSYNEQFF.

V usage is TRBV29-1 and J usage is TRBJ2-5; 16 bases line up with TRBD2. Germline assignment: CDR1 SQVTM and CDR2 ANQGSEA. The CDR3 extends over 17 amino acids. The junction had 12 bases not matched to a gene; V was cut back by 5 bases and J by 6 bases. The CDR3 here is CSVTPGTSGRAGQTQYF. In nucleotides, the CDR3 is TGCAGCGTTACTCCCGGGACTAGCGGGAGGGCCGGGCAGACCCAGTACTTC.

The V and J genes are TRBV5-1 and TRBJ2-3, with 7 bases identical to TRBD2. Germline assignment: CDR1 SGHRS and CDR2 YFSETQ. V was clipped by 4 bases and J by 8 bases; unmatched bases: 7. The CDR3 length is 13 residues. CDR3 sequence: CASSGGGRGTQYF. For the CDR3, the DNA is TGCGCCAGCAGCGGCGGGGGTCGGGGTACGCAGTATTTT.

The V gene is TRBV9, the J gene TRBJ2-5; 14 positions agree with TRBD2. J gave up 3 bases and V 3 bases, and 4 bases lay outside the gene matches. Germline V gene lookup returns CDR1 SGDLS and CDR2 YYNGEE. The CDR3 consists of 16 residues. CDR3 loop: CASSAGLAGGKETQYF. CDR3 nucleotides: TGTGCCAGCAGCGCCGGACTAGCGGGAGGTAAAGAGACCCAGTACTTC.

In this sample, this clone turned up a few times. The rearrangement uses TRBV2 and TRBJ2-7; D gene ambiguous. The germline CDR1 and CDR2 sequences are SNHLY and FYNNEI. The V gene lost 3 bases and the J gene lost 4 bases, with 10 bases spanning the gap. The CDR3 covers 13 residues. The CDR3 region has the DNA TGTGCCAGCAGTGATTCGACTCTGTACGAGCAGTACTTC. It specifies CASSDSTLYEQYF.

The chain joins TRBV18 to TRBJ2-7, with D perhaps being TRBD1 or TRBD2 (5 bases each). Per germline, CDR1 KGHSH and CDR2 LQKENI. This CDR3 has 15 residues. V gave up 5 bases and J gave up 2 bases, with 16 bases separating them. This chain's CDR3 is CASSSLAGATYEQYF. DNA of the CDR3: TGTGCCAGCTCATCCCTCGCCGGGGCCACCTACGAGCAGTACTTC. The full variable domain, its missing parts supplied by reference TRBV18 and TRBJ2-7, is NAGVMQNPRHLVRRRGQEARLRCSPMKGHSHVYWYRQLPEEGLKFMVYLQKENIIDESGMPKERFSAEFPKEGPSILRIQQVVRGDSAAYFCASSSLAGATYEQYFGPGTRLTVT.

The V gene is TRBV9, the J gene TRBJ2-3; D is ambiguous. Trimming left V 0 bases short and J 2 bases short, with 10 bases between. The CDR3 length is 15 residues. CDR1 is SGDLS, CDR2 YYNGEE, per germline. CDR3: CASSVVMGSTDTQYF. DNA of the CDR3: TGTGCCAGCAGCGTAGTTATGGGGTCCACAGATACGCAGTATTTT.

The V and J genes are TRBV4-3 and TRBJ2-1; 8 nucleotides match TRBD1. Germline CDR1 is LGHNA and CDR2 is YSLEER. V gave up 4 bases and J gave up 5 bases; unmatched junction bases: 7. The CDR3 covers 15 residues. The CDR3 DNA sequence: TGCGCCAGCAGCCGGGCGGACAGGGACGACAATGAGCAGTTCTTC. Its protein is CASSRADRDDNEQFF.

This clone was counted ten times or more. The DNA for the CDR3 is TGCAGCGTTACTAGCGGGGACTACAATGAGCAGTTCTTC. Protein product: CSVTSGDYNEQFF. The chain uses TRBV29-1 and TRBJ2-1; 10 bases are a match to TRBD2. This CDR3 is built from 13 residues. J lost 3 bases, V lost 5 bases, and 1 base had no gene match. CDR1 SQVTM and CDR2 ANQGSEA come from the germline V gene.

This clone was seen many times. The rearrangement uses TRBV10-2 and TRBJ2-1; perhaps TRBD1 as D (5 bases). This CDR3 has 11 residues. V was shortened by 6 bases and J by 8 bases, with 8 bases between the two germline ends. Germline CDR1 is WSHSY and CDR2 is SAAADI. CDR3 residues: CASRTAHEQFF. In DNA, the CDR3 is TGCGCCAGCAGGACAGCCCATGAGCAGTTCTTC.

V is TRBV6-4 and J is TRBJ2-1, with 8 nucleotides matching TRBD2. V lost 3 bases, J lost 6 bases, and 7 bases stayed unmatched. This CDR3 is built from 15 residues. CDR1 is MRHNA, CDR2 SNTAGT, per germline. Here the CDR3 reads CASSESGSPANEQFF. In nucleotides, the CDR3 is TGTGCCAGCAGTGAAAGCGGGAGTCCTGCCAATGAGCAGTTCTTC.

This clone was seen just once. The chain joins TRBV23-1 to TRBJ2-1; 9 bases line up with TRBD1. TRBV23-1 is known as an ORF, though its function is uncertain. Unmatched junction bases numbered 26, after V lost 2 bases and J lost 0 bases. This CDR3 has 24 residues. The CDR3, as DNA: TGCGCCAGCAGTCAAATAGGCCTTAATCAGGGACAGGGCAGCATCAGATACTCCTACAATGAGCAGTTCTTC. Encoded protein: CASSQIGLNQGQGSIRYSYNEQFF.

This clone was seen ten or more times. The chain couples TRBV27 to TRBJ2-7; 9 bases are a match to TRBD1. Germline-derived CDR1 and CDR2 are MNHEY and SMNVEV (reference sequence). The CDR3 sequence is 15 residues long. After removal of 2 bases from V and 2 bases from J, the junction contained 4 bases not matched to a gene. CDR3 coding DNA: TGTGCCAGCAGTTTACTGGGACAGGGAGCCTACGAGCAGTACTTC. Protein sequence: CASSLLGQGAYEQYF.

This clone was picked up many times. The chain employs TRBV4-3 and TRBJ2-3, with 8 bases that match TRBD2. Trimming removed 1 base from V and 12 bases from J; junction bases left unmatched: 6. Germline CDR1 is LGHNA and CDR2 is YSLEER. The CDR3 length is 13 residues. The CDR3 reads CASSQVLAGPQYF. In DNA, the CDR3 is TGCGCCAGCAGCCAAGTCCTAGCGGGCCCCCAGTATTTT.

The rearrangement uses TRBV6-1 and TRBJ1-1, with 8 bases aligning to TRBD1. V was clipped by 10 bases and J by 2 bases; unmatched bases: 12. The germline gives CDR1 MNHNS, CDR2 SASEGT. The CDR3 has 15 amino acids. The CDR3 loop is CATTSGQGFNTEAFF. CDR3 nucleotides: TGTGCCACCACATCCGGACAGGGTTTCAACACTGAAGCTTTCTTT.

Regarding this clone: Other DNA sequences within the sample encode an identical CDR3. The CDR3 protein is CSVEGGVNEQFF. CDR3 coding DNA: TGCAGCGTTGAGGGTGGGGTCAATGAGCAGTTCTTC. This sequence joins TRBV29-1 and TRBJ2-1, with D unresolved. V lost 3 bases and J lost 6, with 9 bases in between. This CDR3 contains 12 residues. CDR1 and CDR2 from the germline V gene are SQVTM and ANQGSEA.

CDR3 sequence: CASSATGLSTGTNTQYF. CDR3 in DNA: TGTGCCAGCAGCGCTACGGGACTTTCCACGGGTACGAATACGCAGTATTTT. The gene calls are TRBV9 and TRBJ2-3, with a tentative D call TRBD2 (6 bases). This CDR3 region has 17 residues. Germline assignment: CDR1 SGDLS and CDR2 YYNGEE. Deletions cut 3 bases from V and 7 bases from J, with 24 bases between.

There are many counts of this clone. Other DNA sequences in this specimen translate into the identical CDR3. CDR3 bases: TGTGCCAGCAGCTTAGACGCTAGATCCATTCAGTACTTC. Translated: CASSLDARSIQYF. V usage is TRBV7-2 and J usage is TRBJ2-4; D call uncertain. There are 13 residues in the CDR3. From germline, CDR1 is SGHTA and CDR2 FQGNSA. Between the trimmed V and J ends, which lost 1 base and 9 bases, there was a span of 10 bases.

This chain uses TRBV5-4 with TRBJ2-6; no clear D. CDR1 SGHNT and CDR2 YYREEE come from the germline V gene (reference sequence). The CDR3 has 15 amino acids. V lost 0 bases and J lost 0, with 4 bases in between. The CDR3 loop reads CASSLDSSGANVLTF. DNA for the CDR3: TGTGCCAGCAGCTTGGATAGCTCTGGGGCCAACGTCCTGACTTTC.

The chain employs TRBV27 and TRBJ2-3; weak D call: TRBD2 (6 bases). Trimming stripped 4 bases from V and 0 bases from J, with 14 bases between. This CDR3 contains 16 residues. Germline-derived CDR1 and CDR2 are MNHEY and SMNVEV (reference sequence). CDR3 nucleotides: TGTGCCAGCAGTTGGGGGTTTGGGACTAGCACAGATACGCAGTATTTT. It codes for CASSWGFGTSTDTQYF.

The V gene is TRBV15, the J gene TRBJ1-3, with D uncertain. The length of the CDR3 is 15 residues. Germline V gene data show CDR1 as LNHNV and CDR2 as YYDKDF (reference sequence). Trimming shortened V by 11 bases and J by 4 bases, and 21 bases separated the two germline ends. The CDR3 nucleotides are TGTGCCGTGGGCTCCAAAACTTTACCGGGAAACACCATATATTTT. Protein product: CAVGSKTLPGNTIYF.

This clone was counted between two and nine times. V and J are TRBV28 and TRBJ2-2; 8 positions match TRBD1. This CDR3 comprises 14 residues. The V gene end was trimmed by 2 bases and the J gene end by 4 bases; junction bases not matched to a gene: 0. Germline V gene lookup returns CDR1 MDHEN and CDR2 SYDVKM. DNA of the CDR3: TGTGCCAGCAGTTTAACAGGGGGCACCGGGGAGCTGTTTTTT. It specifies CASSLTGGTGELFF.

The chain carries TRBV28 and TRBJ1-2; 9 bases match TRBD1. V lost 1 base and J lost 8; bases outside the gene matches: 8. The CDR3 is made up of 15 amino acids. Germline CDR1 and CDR2: MDHEN and SYDVKM. The CDR3 nucleotides read TGTGCCAGCAGTTTATTCCCGGGACAGGGTCCCGGCTACACCTTC. As protein: CASSLFPGQGPGYTF.

V and J are TRBV6-1 and TRBJ2-2; 9 bases fit TRBD2. The CDR3 is 16 residues long. Germline V lookup: CDR1 MNHNS, CDR2 SASEGT. J was trimmed by 2 bases and V by 4 bases; bases with no gene match: 5. CDR3 loop: CASSVTLAGNTGELFF. The DNA of the CDR3 is TGTGCCAGCAGTGTGACGCTAGCGGGAAACACCGGGGAGCTGTTTTTT.